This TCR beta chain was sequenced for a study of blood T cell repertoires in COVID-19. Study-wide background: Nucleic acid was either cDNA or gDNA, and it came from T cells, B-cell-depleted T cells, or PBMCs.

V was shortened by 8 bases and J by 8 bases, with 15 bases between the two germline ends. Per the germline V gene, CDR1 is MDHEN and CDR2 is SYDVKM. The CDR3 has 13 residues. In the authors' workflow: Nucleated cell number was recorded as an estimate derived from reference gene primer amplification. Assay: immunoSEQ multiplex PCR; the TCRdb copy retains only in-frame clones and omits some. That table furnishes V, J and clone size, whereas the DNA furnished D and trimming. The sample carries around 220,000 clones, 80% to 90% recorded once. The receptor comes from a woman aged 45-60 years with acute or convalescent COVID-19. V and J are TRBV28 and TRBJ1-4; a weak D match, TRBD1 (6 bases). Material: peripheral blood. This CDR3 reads CASRTATGEKLFF. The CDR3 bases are TGTGCCAGCCGGACAGCCACGGGAGAAAAACTGTTTTTT.